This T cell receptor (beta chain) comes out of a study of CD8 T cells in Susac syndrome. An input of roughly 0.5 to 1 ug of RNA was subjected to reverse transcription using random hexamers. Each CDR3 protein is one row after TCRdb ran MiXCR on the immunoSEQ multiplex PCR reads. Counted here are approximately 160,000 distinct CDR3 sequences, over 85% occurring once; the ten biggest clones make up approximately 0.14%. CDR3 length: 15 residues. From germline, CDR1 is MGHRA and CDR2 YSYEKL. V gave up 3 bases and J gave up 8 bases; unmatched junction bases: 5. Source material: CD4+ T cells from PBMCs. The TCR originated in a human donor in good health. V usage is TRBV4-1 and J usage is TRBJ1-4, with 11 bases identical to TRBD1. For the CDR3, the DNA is TGCGCCAGCAGCCAGTCCGGGACAGGGGGGGAAAAACTGTTTTTT. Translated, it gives CASSQSGTGGEKLFF.